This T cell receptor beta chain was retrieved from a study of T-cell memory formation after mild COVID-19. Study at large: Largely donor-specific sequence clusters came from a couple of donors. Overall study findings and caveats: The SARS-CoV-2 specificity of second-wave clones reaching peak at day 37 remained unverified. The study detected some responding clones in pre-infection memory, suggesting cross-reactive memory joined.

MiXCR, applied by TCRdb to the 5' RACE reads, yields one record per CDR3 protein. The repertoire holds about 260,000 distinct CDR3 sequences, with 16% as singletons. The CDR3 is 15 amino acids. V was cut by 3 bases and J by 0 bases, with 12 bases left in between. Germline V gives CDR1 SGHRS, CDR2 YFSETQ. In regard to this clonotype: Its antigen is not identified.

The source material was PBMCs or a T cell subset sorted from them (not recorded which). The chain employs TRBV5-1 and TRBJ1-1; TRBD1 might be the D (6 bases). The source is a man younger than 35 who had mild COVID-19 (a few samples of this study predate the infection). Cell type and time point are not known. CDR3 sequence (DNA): TGCGCCAGCAGCTCGTCGGGGGCAGTGAACACTGAAGCTTTCTTT. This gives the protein CASSSSGAVNTEAFF. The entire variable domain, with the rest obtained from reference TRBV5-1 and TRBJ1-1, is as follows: KAGVTQTPRYLIKTRGQQVTLSCSPISGHRSVSWYQQTPGQGLQFLFEYFSETQRNKGNFPGRFSGRQFSNSRSEMNVSTLELGDSALYLCASSSSGAVNTEAFFGQGTRLTVV.